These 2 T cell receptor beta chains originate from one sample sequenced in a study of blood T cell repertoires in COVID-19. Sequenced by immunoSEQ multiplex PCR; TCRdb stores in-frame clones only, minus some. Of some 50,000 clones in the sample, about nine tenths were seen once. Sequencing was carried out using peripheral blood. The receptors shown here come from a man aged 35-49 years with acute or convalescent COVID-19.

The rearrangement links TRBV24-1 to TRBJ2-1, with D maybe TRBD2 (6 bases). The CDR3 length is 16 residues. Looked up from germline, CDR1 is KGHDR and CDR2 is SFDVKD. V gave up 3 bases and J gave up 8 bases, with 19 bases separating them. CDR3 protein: CATSDPVEGRMDEQFF. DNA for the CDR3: TGTGCCACCAGTGATCCGGTGGAGGGGCGCATGGATGAGCAGTTCTTC.

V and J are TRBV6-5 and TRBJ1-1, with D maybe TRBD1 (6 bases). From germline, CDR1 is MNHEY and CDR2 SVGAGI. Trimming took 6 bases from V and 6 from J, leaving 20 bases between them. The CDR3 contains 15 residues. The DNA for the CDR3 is TGTGCCAGCAGGCCTTCTATTGGGCAGGGGTCTGAAGCTTTCTTT. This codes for CASRPSIGQGSEAFF.